The 25 T cell receptor beta chains below come from one sample, sequenced in a study of blood T cell repertoires in COVID-19. Some clones are missing from TCRdb's copy, which holds only in-frame ones; the method was immunoSEQ multiplex PCR. The table has approximately 300,000 clones, just under 90% seen once. Input material: peripheral blood. These receptor sequences come from a woman aged 40 to 50 with acute or convalescent COVID-19.

This chain links TRBV24-1 with TRBJ2-5; 7 bases align to TRBD1. The CDR3 is 15 amino acids. V shed 6 bases and J 4 bases; nucleotides not matched to a gene: 10. From germline, CDR1 is KGHDR and CDR2 SFDVKD. This CDR3 reads CATSRRATGAETQYF. The CDR3 region has the DNA TGTGCCACCAGTAGAAGGGCCACAGGGGCAGAGACCCAGTACTTC.

The chain has TRBV30 and TRBJ1-6; TRBD1 aligns across 7 bases. J lost 9 bases, V lost 2 bases, and 1 base had no gene match. The CDR3 length is 12 residues. Germline V gene lookup returns CDR1 GTSNPN and CDR2 SVGIG (reference sequence). The CDR3 DNA follows: TGTGCCTGGAGTCCAGGGGGTTCACCCCTCCACTTT. This encodes CAWSPGGSPLHF.

This chain joins TRBV12-2 and TRBJ2-7; TRBD2, as called in the table, went unchecked against the DNA. TRBV12-2 is marked as a pseudogene. The CDR3 length is 15 residues. CDR3 protein: CASRLVEPLRSEQYV. CDR3 nucleotide sequence: TGTGCAAGTCGCTTAGTCGAGCCATTGCGGTCCGAGCAGTACGTC.

The chain links TRBV5-1 to TRBJ1-3; D is unclear. The V end was cut by 6 bases, the J end by 4 bases, with 17 bases between. Looked up from germline, CDR1 is SGHRS and CDR2 is YFSETQ. The CDR3 has 15 residues. CDR3 loop: CASTDGRGGGNTIYF. CDR3 nucleotide sequence: TGCGCCAGCACAGATGGACGCGGAGGCGGAAACACCATATATTTT.

J is TRBJ2-1 and V is TRBV10-2; D gene uncertain. The CDR3 spans 17 residues. Trimming removed 0 bases from V and 0 bases from J, with 12 bases in between. CDR1 is WSHSY, CDR2 SAAADI, per germline. The CDR3 DNA follows: TGCGCCAGCAGTGAGTCCCGATTATCGAGCTCCTACAATGAGCAGTTCTTC. As protein: CASSESRLSSSYNEQFF.

The chain has TRBV19 and TRBJ1-6, with 8 bases aligning to TRBD1. Germline-derived CDR1 and CDR2 are LNHDA and SQIVND (reference sequence). V lost 6 bases to trimming and J lost 9 bases; unmatched junction nucleotides: 4. The CDR3 has 13 amino acids. The CDR3 nucleotides read TGTGCCAGTAGGCGACAGGGGAGTTCACCCCTCCACTTT. Translating it yields CASRRQGSSPLHF.

The chain recombines TRBV5-8 with TRBJ2-5, with TRBD2 matching 7 bases. This CDR3 has 15 residues. Germline-derived CDR1 and CDR2 are SGHTS and YDEGEE. The V segment lost 3 bases and the J segment 5 bases; nucleotides outside the gene matches: 10. The CDR3 here is CASSWGGRPSETQYF. DNA of the CDR3: TGTGCCAGCAGCTGGGGGGGACGGCCGTCGGAGACCCAGTACTTC. The full variable domain, with the rest looked up from reference TRBV5-8 and TRBJ2-5, is EAGVTQSPTHLIKTRGQQATLRCSPISGHTSVYWYQQALGLGLQFLLWYDEGEERNRGNFPPRFSGRQFPNYSSELNVNALELEDSALYLCASSWGGRPSETQYFGPGTRLLVL.

The rearrangement links TRBV29-1 to TRBJ1-2, with a weak D call TRBD1 (6 bases). This CDR3 spans 12 amino acids. CDR1 and CDR2 (germline): SQVTM, ANQGSEA. Trimming took off 4 bases at V and 8 bases at J, with 14 bases between the two ends. The CDR3 region has the DNA TGCAGCGTTGTCCGGGGGGCGTACGGCTACACCTTC. Its translation is CSVVRGAYGYTF.

The chain employs TRBV18 and TRBJ1-5; 9 bases fit TRBD1. The V and J ends lost 8 bases and 7 bases, in that order; junction bases with no gene match: 9. Germline assignment: CDR1 KGHSH and CDR2 LQKENI. The CDR3 is made up of 14 amino acids. This CDR3 reads CASATGGAGQPQHF. DNA for the CDR3: TGTGCCAGCGCCACAGGGGGCGCCGGGCAGCCCCAGCATTTT.

This sequence joins TRBV6-4 and TRBJ2-3; possible D gene TRBD2, 6 bases. Germline V lookup: CDR1 MRHNA, CDR2 SNTAGT. The V end was cut by 6 bases, the J end by 0 bases, with 10 bases between. The length of the CDR3 is 14 residues. This chain's CDR3 is CASRGDSSTDTQYF. The CDR3 DNA sequence: TGTGCCAGCAGGGGGGACTCGAGCACAGATACGCAGTATTTT.

This chain connects TRBV5-1 to TRBJ2-1, with 10 positions matching TRBD2. The V gene end was trimmed by 5 bases and the J gene end by 8 bases; junction bases not matched to a gene: 7. Germline V lookup: CDR1 SGHRS, CDR2 YFSETQ. The CDR3 has 14 amino acids. In DNA, the CDR3 is TGCGCCAGCAGGGCTAGCGGGGGCCTGGATGAGCAGTTCTTC. Translating it yields CASRASGGLDEQFF.

The gene calls are TRBV24-1 and TRBJ1-2, with D possibly matching TRBD1 (6 bases). Germline values: CDR1 KGHDR, CDR2 SFDVKD. The CDR3 sequence is 13 residues long. Trimming removed 5 bases from V and 5 bases from J, with 11 bases in between. Here the CDR3 reads CATSGGQGYGYTF. DNA for the CDR3: TGTGCCACCAGTGGGGGGCAGGGGTATGGCTACACCTTC.

This clone was detected once. The chain employs TRBV19 and TRBJ1-1, with 8 nucleotides matching TRBD1. With V trimmed by 5 bases and J by 5 bases, 7 bases remained unmatched. Germline V gene lookup returns CDR1 LNHDA and CDR2 SQIVND (reference sequence). This CDR3 region has 14 residues. CDR3 sequence reads: CASSLTGGPTEAFF. The CDR3 bases are TGTGCCAGTAGTCTTACAGGGGGTCCTACTGAAGCTTTCTTT.

J is TRBJ1-2 and V is TRBV12-3 or TRBV12-4; D perhaps matches TRBD1 (5 bases). The CDR3 length is 13 residues. V lost 6 bases to trimming and J lost 7 bases, with 15 bases between them. CDR3 residues: CASRGETTSGYTF. The CDR3 nucleotides read TGTGCCAGCAGGGGGGAAACGACTAGTGGCTACACCTTC.

The CDR3 region has the DNA TGTGCCATCAGTGAGGGGACAGGGTGGGAAAAACTGTTTTTT. Protein product: CAISEGTGWEKLFF. The chain is built from TRBV10-3 and TRBJ1-4; 9 positions agree with TRBD1. Germline V gene data show CDR1 as ENHRY and CDR2 as SYGVKD. Losses at the gene ends were 2 bases for V and 8 bases for J; bases not matched to a gene: 3. This CDR3 is 14 amino acids long.

A single count supports this clone. The V and J genes are TRBV2 and TRBJ1-4; 7 bases agree with TRBD1. Germline assignment: CDR1 SNHLY and CDR2 FYNNEI. The CDR3 is 16 residues long. V lost 3 bases to trimming and J lost 6 bases; unmatched junction nucleotides: 10. The CDR3 bases are TGTGCCAGCAGTGAGGGCCTGGGGGACAGTTATGAAAAACTGTTTTTT. Amino acids: CASSEGLGDSYEKLFF.

The J gene is TRBJ1-2, the V gene TRBV14; TRBD1 aligns across 8 bases. Germline CDR1 reads SGHDN; CDR2 reads FVKESK. CDR3 length: 15 amino acids. Germline trimming cut 4 bases from V and 7 bases from J; bases unmatched to any gene: 11. The DNA of the CDR3 is TGTGCCAGCAGCCTTTCAGGGGGCGAGTACTCTGGCTACACCTTC. It is translated as CASSLSGGEYSGYTF.

The V and J genes are TRBV7-3 and TRBJ1-5, with TRBD1 as a possible D gene (5 bases). Germline V gene sequence: CDR1 SGHTA, CDR2 FQGTGA. Trimming cost V 2 bases and J 2 bases, with 13 bases left between them. The CDR3 sequence is 16 residues long. For the CDR3, the DNA is TGTGCCAGCAGCTTACGGGGGAATCCCTGCAATCAGCCCCAGCATTTT. Protein sequence: CASSLRGNPCNQPQHF.

V usage is TRBV19 and J usage is TRBJ1-2; a possible D gene is TRBD1 (5 bases). V shed 3 bases and J shed 1 base, with 15 bases lying between them. CDR3 length: 16 amino acids. Germline CDR1 LNHDA, CDR2 SQIVND (reference sequence). The CDR3 region is CASSIRGGDHNYGYTF. For the CDR3, the DNA is TGTGCCAGTAGTATCCGGGGGGGTGATCATAACTATGGCTACACCTTC.

As regards this clone: At one end, the junction sequence differs from germline, possibly due to a read error. V gene TRBV7-9 combines with J gene TRBJ1-2; D remains unclear. In germline, CDR1 is SEHNR, CDR2 FQNEAQ (reference sequence). The CDR3 has 14 amino acids. Here the CDR3 DNA reads TGTGCCAGCAGCTTAGCGGGCAACCTCTATCGCTACACCTTC. Translated: CASSLAGNLYRYTF.

This chain uses TRBV5-6 with TRBJ1-4, with 7 positions matching TRBD1. The length of the CDR3 is 16 residues. In germline, CDR1 is SGHDT, CDR2 YYEEEE. Trimming cost V 0 bases and J 1 base; bases outside gene matches: 3. For the CDR3, the DNA is TGTGCCAGCAGCTTGGTGAGGGGGCGAACTAATGAAAAACTGTTTTTT. It specifies CASSLVRGRTNEKLFF. Looking up the rest from reference TRBV5-6 and TRBJ1-4 gives the full variable domain: DAGVTQSPTHLIKTRGQQVTLRCSPKSGHDTVSWYQQALGQGPQFIFQYYEEEERQRGNFPDRFSGHQFPNYSSELNVNALLLGDSALYLCASSLVRGRTNEKLFFGSGTQLSVL.

The chain has TRBV30 and TRBJ1-2, with D unclear. The CDR3 length is 15 residues. With 1 base removed from V and 6 bases from J, the gap between germline ends came to 18 bases. Germline V CDR1 and CDR2: GTSNPN, SVGIG (reference sequence). The CDR3 DNA is TGTGCCTGGAGTGGCATGCCCGGTGTGGGAGATGGCTACACCTTC. This sequence encodes CAWSGMPGVGDGYTF.

The V call is TRBV5-1, the J call TRBJ1-2; TRBD1 agrees at 10 bases. This CDR3 contains 15 residues. Germline V lookup: CDR1 SGHRS, CDR2 YFSETQ. V shed 0 bases, J shed 3 bases, and the junction held 2 bases outside the gene matches. CDR3 sequence: CASSLGQGAHYGYTF. The CDR3 DNA sequence: TGCGCCAGCAGCTTGGGACAGGGGGCCCACTATGGCTACACCTTC.

V gene TRBV2 combines with J gene TRBJ2-3, with a possible D match to TRBD1 (6 bases). The ends were cut back, 8 bases at V and 2 bases at J, with 32 bases in the middle. Per germline, CDR1 SNHLY and CDR2 FYNNEI. The CDR3 runs 20 residues. CDR3 coding DNA: TGTGCCAGCCGCCGAAGTTGGACAGCAGACTTGATCCGATCCACAGATACGCAGTATTTT. Protein sequence: CASRRSWTADLIRSTDTQYF.

The chain couples TRBV23-1 to TRBJ2-5, with unresolved D. TRBV23-1 is annotated as an ORF whose role is uncertain. With 1 base removed from V and 3 bases from J, the gap between germline ends came to 18 bases. The CDR3 runs 17 residues. The CDR3 is CASSQFLPRGNKETQYF. The CDR3, as DNA: TGCGCCAGCAGTCAATTTCTGCCCCGAGGAAATAAAGAGACCCAGTACTTC.